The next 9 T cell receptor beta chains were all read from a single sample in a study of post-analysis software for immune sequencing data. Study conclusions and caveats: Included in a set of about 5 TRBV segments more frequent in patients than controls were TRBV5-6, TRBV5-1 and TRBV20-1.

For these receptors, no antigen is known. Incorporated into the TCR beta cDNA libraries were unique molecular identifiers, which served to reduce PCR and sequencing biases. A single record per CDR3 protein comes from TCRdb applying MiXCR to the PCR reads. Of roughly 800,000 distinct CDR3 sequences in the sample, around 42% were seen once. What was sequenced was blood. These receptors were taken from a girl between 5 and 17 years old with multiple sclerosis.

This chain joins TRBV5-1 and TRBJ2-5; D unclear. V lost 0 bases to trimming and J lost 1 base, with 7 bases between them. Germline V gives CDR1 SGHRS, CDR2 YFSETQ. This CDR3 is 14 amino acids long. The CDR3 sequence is CASSLGVTQETQYF. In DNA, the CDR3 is TGCGCCAGCAGCTTGGGAGTAACCCAAGAGACCCAGTACTTC.

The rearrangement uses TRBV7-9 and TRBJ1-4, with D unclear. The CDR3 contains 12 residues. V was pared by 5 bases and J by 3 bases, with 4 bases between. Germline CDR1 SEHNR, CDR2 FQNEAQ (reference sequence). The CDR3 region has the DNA TGTGCCAGCAGCCGGGCTAATGAAAAACTGTTTTTT. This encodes CASSRANEKLFF. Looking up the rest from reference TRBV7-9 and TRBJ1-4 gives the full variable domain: DTGVSQNPRHKITKRGQNVTFRCDPISEHNRLYWYRQTLGQGPEFLTYFQNEAQLEKSRLLSDRFSAERPKGSFSTLEIQRTEQGDSAMYLCASSRANEKLFFGSGTQLSVL.

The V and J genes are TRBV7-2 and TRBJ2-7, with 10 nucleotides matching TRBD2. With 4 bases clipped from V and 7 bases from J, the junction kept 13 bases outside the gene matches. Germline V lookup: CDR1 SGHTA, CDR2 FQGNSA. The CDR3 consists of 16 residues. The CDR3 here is CASSSPSGRAMREQYF. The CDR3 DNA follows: TGTGCCAGCAGCTCACCGAGCGGGAGGGCGATGAGGGAGCAGTACTTC.

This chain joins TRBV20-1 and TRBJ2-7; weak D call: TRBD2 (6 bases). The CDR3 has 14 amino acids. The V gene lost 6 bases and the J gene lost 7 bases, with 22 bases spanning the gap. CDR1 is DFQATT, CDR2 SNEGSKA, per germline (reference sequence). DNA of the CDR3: TGCAGTGCCCCCCGTGGGTCTCCGGGGGATGAGCAGTACTTC. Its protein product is CSAPRGSPGDEQYF.

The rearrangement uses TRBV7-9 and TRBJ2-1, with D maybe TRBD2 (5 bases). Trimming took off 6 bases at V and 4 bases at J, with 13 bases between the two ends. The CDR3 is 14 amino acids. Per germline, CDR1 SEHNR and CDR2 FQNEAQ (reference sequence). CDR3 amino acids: CASSLSENYNEQFF. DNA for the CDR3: TGTGCCAGCAGTCTTAGCGAGAATTACAATGAGCAGTTCTTC.

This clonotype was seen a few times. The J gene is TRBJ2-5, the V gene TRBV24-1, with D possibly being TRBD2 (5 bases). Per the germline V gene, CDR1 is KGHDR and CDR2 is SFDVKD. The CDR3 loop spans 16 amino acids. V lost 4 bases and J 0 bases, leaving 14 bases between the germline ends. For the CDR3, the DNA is TGTGCCACCAGTGACCTAAGTACCGGGAACCAAGAGACCCAGTACTTC. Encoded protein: CATSDLSTGNQETQYF.

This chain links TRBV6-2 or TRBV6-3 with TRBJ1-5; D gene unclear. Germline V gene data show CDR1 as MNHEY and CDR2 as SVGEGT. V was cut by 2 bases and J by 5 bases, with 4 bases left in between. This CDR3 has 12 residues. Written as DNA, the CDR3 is TGTGCCAGCAGTTACGGGGATCAGCCCCAGCATTTT. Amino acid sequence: CASSYGDQPQHF.

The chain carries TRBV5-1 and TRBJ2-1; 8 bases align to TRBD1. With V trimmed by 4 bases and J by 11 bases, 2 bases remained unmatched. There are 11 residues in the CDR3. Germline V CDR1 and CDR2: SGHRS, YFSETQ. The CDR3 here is CASSGTGQQFF. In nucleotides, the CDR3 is TGCGCCAGCAGCGGGACAGGACAGCAGTTCTTC.

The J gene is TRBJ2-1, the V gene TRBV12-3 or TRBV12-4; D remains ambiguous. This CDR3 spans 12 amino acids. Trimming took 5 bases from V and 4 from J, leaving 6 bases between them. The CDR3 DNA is TGTGCCAGCAGTGCCCCTTACAATGAGCAGTTCTTC. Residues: CASSAPYNEQFF.